These 20 T cell receptor beta chains originate from one sample sequenced in a study of blood T cell repertoires in COVID-19. Here immunoSEQ multiplex PCR was the method, and the copy in TCRdb shows in-frame clones only, minus some. The table records 75,000 to 95,000 clones, just under 85% of them present only once. The specimen sequenced was peripheral blood. These receptors were collected from a man over 45 with acute or convalescent COVID-19.

J is TRBJ2-1 and V is TRBV5-1; maybe TRBD1 (6 bases). Germline V gives CDR1 SGHRS, CDR2 YFSETQ. This CDR3 is built from 13 residues. The V gene lost 1 base and the J gene lost 10 bases, with 12 bases spanning the gap. In DNA, the CDR3 is TGCGCCAGCAGCTTGAACGGACAGCGGGAGCAGTTCTTC. It translates to CASSLNGQREQFF.

This clone was recorded once. This chain connects TRBV7-2 to TRBJ2-3, with 9 positions matching TRBD2. After removal of 5 bases from V and 1 base from J, the junction contained 4 bases not matched to a gene. CDR1 SGHTA and CDR2 FQGNSA come from the germline V gene. The CDR3 consists of 15 residues. The CDR3 here is CASSPASGGTDTQYF. The CDR3 DNA reads as TGTGCCAGCAGCCCGGCTAGCGGGGGCACAGATACGCAGTATTTT.

This chain links TRBV7-9 with TRBJ1-2, with 7 bases lining up with TRBD1. Germline V gives CDR1 SEHNR, CDR2 FQNEAQ (reference sequence). The CDR3 is made up of 16 amino acids. Losses at the gene ends were 4 bases for V and 2 bases for J; bases not matched to a gene: 10. The CDR3 coding sequence is TGTGCCAGCAGCTCGGTGGGGGCCAGGGGGAACTATGGCTACACCTTC. Amino acids: CASSSVGARGNYGYTF.

The chain combines TRBV5-6 with TRBJ1-5; D is unclear. Germline V gene lookup returns CDR1 SGHDT and CDR2 YYEEEE. Trimming took off 2 bases at V and 2 bases at J, with 17 bases between the two ends. The CDR3 covers 17 residues. CDR3 bases: TGTGCCAGCAGCTTTAACGTAGGGCGGGGTGGCAATCAGCCCCAGCATTTT. Its translation: CASSFNVGRGGNQPQHF. Full variable domain (remainder filled in from reference TRBV5-6 and TRBJ1-5): DAGVTQSPTHLIKTRGQQVTLRCSPKSGHDTVSWYQQALGQGPQFIFQYYEEEERQRGNFPDRFSGHQFPNYSSELNVNALLLGDSALYLCASSFNVGRGGNQPQHFGDGTRLSIL.

V is TRBV6-5 and J is TRBJ1-2; D may be TRBD1 (5 bases). The CDR3 is 16 residues long. With 0 bases removed from V and 2 bases from J, the gap between germline ends came to 13 bases. Germline CDR1 and CDR2: MNHEY and SVGAGI. As DNA, the CDR3 is TGTGCCAGCAGTTACTCGGGGGTGGAGGGGAACTATGGCTACACCTTC. This gives the protein CASSYSGVEGNYGYTF.

The count of this clone is one. The V call is TRBV19, the J call TRBJ2-2, with TRBD2 as a possible D gene (5 bases). V was shortened by 7 bases and J by 5 bases, with 17 bases between the two germline ends. Germline V gene data show CDR1 as LNHDA and CDR2 as SQIVND (reference sequence). There are 15 residues in the CDR3. In DNA form, the CDR3 reads TGTGCCAGTACTCCCGGGATGCTCTGGACCGGGGAGCTGTTTTTT. Translated, it gives CASTPGMLWTGELFF.

In this sample, this clone turned up a few times. The chain couples TRBV9 to TRBJ2-2; 7 bases line up with TRBD2. V shed 1 base and J 4 bases; nucleotides not matched to a gene: 7. The CDR3 has 16 residues. Per germline, CDR1 SGDLS and CDR2 YYNGEE. CDR3 residues: CASSVRASGSTGELFF. Written as DNA, the CDR3 is TGTGCCAGCAGCGTACGGGCTAGCGGTTCCACCGGGGAGCTGTTTTTT.

The V call is TRBV6-2 or TRBV6-3, the J call TRBJ2-1; TRBD2 is a possible D gene (6 bases). V gave up 4 bases and J gave up 0 bases, with 10 bases separating them. The germline gives CDR1 MNHEY, CDR2 SVGEGT. This CDR3 has 15 amino acids. The CDR3 region has the DNA TGTGCCAGCAGTTGGGCGGGAAGCTCCTACAATGAGCAGTTCTTC. It is translated as CASSWAGSSYNEQFF.

This chain links TRBV28 with TRBJ1-5, with a possible D match to TRBD1 (6 bases). Trimming removed 5 bases at V and 2 bases at J, with 13 bases between. There are 15 residues in the CDR3. Per the germline V gene, CDR1 is MDHEN and CDR2 is SYDVKM. DNA for the CDR3: TGTGCCAGCAGTCCTGGAGGACAGCGCAATCAGCCCCAGCATTTT. The encoded protein is CASSPGGQRNQPQHF. Variable domain in full (rest from reference TRBV28 and TRBJ1-5): DVKVTQSSRYLVKRTGEKVFLECVQDMDHENMFWYRQDPGLGLRLIYFSYDVKMKEKGDIPEGYSVSREKKERFSLILESASTNQTSMYLCASSPGGQRNQPQHFGDGTRLSIL.

The rearrangement links TRBV6-5 to TRBJ1-1; no firm D call. The CDR3 is 13 residues long. The V end lost 6 bases, the J end lost 4 bases, and 12 bases lay between the germline ends. Germline lookup yields CDR1 MNHEY and CDR2 SVGAGI. For the CDR3, the DNA is TGTGCCAGCAGCCGCGGCGGTGGCACTGAAGCTTTCTTT. Amino acids: CASSRGGGTEAFF.

For the CDR3, the DNA is TGTGCCATCAGTGTAGACAGGGGTAAGACCCAGTACTTC. Encoded protein: CAISVDRGKTQYF. V gene TRBV10-3 combines with J gene TRBJ2-5, with TRBD1 matching over 8 bases. Trimming took 4 bases from V and 6 from J; bases not matched to a gene: 4. Per germline, CDR1 ENHRY and CDR2 SYGVKD. CDR3 length: 13 residues.

J is TRBJ2-2 and V is TRBV24-1; 11 nucleotides line up with TRBD2. Losses at the gene ends were 10 bases for V and 7 bases for J; bases not matched to a gene: 1. Germline values: CDR1 KGHDR, CDR2 SFDVKD. The CDR3 runs 12 residues. In DNA, the CDR3 is TGTGCCACGACTAGCGGGATCGGGGAGCTGTTTTTT. Translation: CATTSGIGELFF.

CDR3 DNA sequence: TGTGCCAGTAGTATAGGACTAGCGGGGGGACCAGATACGCAGTATTTT. Translated, it gives CASSIGLAGGPDTQYF. J is TRBJ2-3 and V is TRBV19, with TRBD2 matching 13 bases. V lost 1 base, J lost 4 bases, and 2 bases stayed unmatched. Germline values: CDR1 LNHDA, CDR2 SQIVND (reference sequence). This CDR3 is built from 16 residues.

The rearrangement joins TRBV7-3 to TRBJ2-2; no reliable D call. The CDR3 runs 13 residues. Germline CDR1 and CDR2: SGHTA and FQGTGA. V dropped 3 bases and J dropped 2 bases, with 4 bases sitting between them. CDR3 sequence (DNA): TGTGCCAGCAGCTTCTTTAACACCGGGGAGCTGTTTTTT. Its translation is CASSFFNTGELFF.

The V gene is TRBV9, the J gene TRBJ2-5, with 7 bases identical to TRBD2. CDR3 length: 19 residues. V was clipped by 0 bases and J by 5 bases; unmatched bases: 19. Germline CDR1 and CDR2: SGDLS and YYNGEE. CDR3 sequence (DNA): TGTGCCAGCAGCGTAGGGGCGGCTAGCGGATCCGGAGGGGCGGAGACCCAGTACTTC. Residues: CASSVGAASGSGGAETQYF. Full variable domain (rest looked up from reference TRBV9 and TRBJ2-5): DSGVTQTPKHLITATGQRVTLRCSPRSGDLSVYWYQQSLDQGLQFLIQYYNGEERAKGNILERFSAQQFPDLHSELNLSSLELGDSALYFCASSVGAASGSGGAETQYFGPGTRLLVL.

CDR3 sequence: CASSLISGGPNTGELFF. As DNA, the CDR3 is TGTGCCAGCAGCTTAATTTCGGGAGGACCGAACACCGGGGAGCTGTTTTTT. The V and J genes are TRBV7-3 and TRBJ2-2; 7 bases match TRBD2. With V trimmed by 1 base and J by 0 bases, 5 bases remained unmatched. Looked up from germline, CDR1 is SGHTA and CDR2 is FQGTGA. The CDR3 spans 17 residues.

The chain links TRBV4-3 to TRBJ1-1; D not resolved. Trimming stripped 0 bases from V and 4 bases from J, with 9 bases between. Germline V lookup: CDR1 LGHNA, CDR2 YSLEER. The length of the CDR3 is 14 residues. CDR3 residues: CASSQDLEGTEAFF. CDR3 DNA sequence: TGCGCCAGCAGCCAAGATCTGGAGGGCACTGAAGCTTTCTTT.

Regarding this clone: One junction end does not reproduce the germline sequence, and a read error may be involved. The genes are TRBV19 and TRBJ2-1; 9 bases line up with TRBD2. The germline V gene has CDR1 LNHDA and CDR2 SQIVND (reference sequence). This CDR3 region has 11 residues. CDR3 residues: CASSNSGRPVF. CDR3 sequence (DNA): TGTGCCAGTAGTAACAGCGGGAGGCCAGTCTTC.

The V gene is TRBV5-1, the J gene TRBJ1-1; possibly TRBD1 for D (5 bases). This CDR3 spans 14 amino acids. Per germline, CDR1 SGHRS and CDR2 YFSETQ. V was trimmed by 0 bases and J by 5 bases, leaving 11 bases between them. CDR3 in amino acids: CASSLAGGLTEAFF. The CDR3 nucleotides are TGCGCCAGCAGCTTGGCCGGGGGGTTGACTGAAGCTTTCTTT.

This rearrangement joins TRBV4-1 to TRBJ2-7; D gene ambiguous. The CDR3 runs to 13 residues. From germline, CDR1 is MGHRA and CDR2 YSYEKL. V lost 1 base and J 10 bases, leaving 14 bases between the germline ends. The CDR3 nucleotides are TGCGCCAGCAGCCAAGCGGTATCGGCTAGACAGTACTTC. Protein: CASSQAVSARQYF.